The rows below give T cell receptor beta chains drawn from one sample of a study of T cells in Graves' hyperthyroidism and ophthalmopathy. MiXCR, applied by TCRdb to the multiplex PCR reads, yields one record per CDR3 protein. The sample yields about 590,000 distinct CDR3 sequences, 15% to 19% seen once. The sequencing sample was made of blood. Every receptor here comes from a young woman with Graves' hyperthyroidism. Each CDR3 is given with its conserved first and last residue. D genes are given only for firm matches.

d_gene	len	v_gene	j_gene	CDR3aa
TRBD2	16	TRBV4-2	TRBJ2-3	CASSQLLAGGGDTQYF
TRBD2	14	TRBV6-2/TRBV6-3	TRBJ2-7	CASKGAGGPYEQYF
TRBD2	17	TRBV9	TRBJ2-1	CASSGILAGSSYNEQFF
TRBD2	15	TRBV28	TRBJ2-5	CASSLAGVPQETQYF
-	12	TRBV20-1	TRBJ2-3	CSAFMTDDTQYF
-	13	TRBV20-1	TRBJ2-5	CSASSAIQETQYF
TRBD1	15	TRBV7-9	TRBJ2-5	CASSLADRGQETQYF
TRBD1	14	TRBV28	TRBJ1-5	CASTSGQENQPQHF
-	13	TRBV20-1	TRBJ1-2	CSILGRMDYGYTF
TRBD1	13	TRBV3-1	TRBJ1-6	CASRTQGNSPLHF
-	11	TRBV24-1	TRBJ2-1	CATGRINEQFF
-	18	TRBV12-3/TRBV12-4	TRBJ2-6	CASTLQRGWNSGANVLTF
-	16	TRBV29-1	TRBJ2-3	CSVEFSSRHTTDTQYF
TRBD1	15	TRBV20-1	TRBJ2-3	CSAQKRGQGADTQYF
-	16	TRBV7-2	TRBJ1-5	CASSLIRASSNQPQHF
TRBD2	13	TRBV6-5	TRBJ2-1	CASSWGLANEQFF
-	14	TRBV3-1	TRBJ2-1	CASSQYSSANEQFF
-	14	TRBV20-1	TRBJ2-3	CSARLGGGTDTQYF
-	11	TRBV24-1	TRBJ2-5	CATSDEETQYF
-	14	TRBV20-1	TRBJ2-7	CSARVGASPSEQYF
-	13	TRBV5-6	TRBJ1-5	CASSISPNQPQHF
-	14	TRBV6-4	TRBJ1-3	CASTDGPTGNTIYF
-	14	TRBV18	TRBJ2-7	CASSPSRGPYEQYF
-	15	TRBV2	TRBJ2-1	CASSEARGIHNEQFF
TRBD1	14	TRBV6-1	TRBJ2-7	CASSEVGQGYEQYF
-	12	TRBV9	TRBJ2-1	CASSAQGNEQFF
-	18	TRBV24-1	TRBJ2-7	CATSDRIIGTLVIYEQYF
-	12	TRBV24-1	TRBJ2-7	CATSDISGDQYF
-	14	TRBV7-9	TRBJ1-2	CASSLEGVSTGYTF
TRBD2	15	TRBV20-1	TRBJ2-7	CSAEGSGAFIYEQYF
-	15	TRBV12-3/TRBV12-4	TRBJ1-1	CASSTSSDLNIEAFF
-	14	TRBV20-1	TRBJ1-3	CSARTAGAGNTIYF
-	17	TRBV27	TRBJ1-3	CASSLSHRGGSGNTIYF
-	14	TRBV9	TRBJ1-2	CASSVGGENYGYTF
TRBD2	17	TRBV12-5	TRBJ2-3	CASGFGGLAGGTDTQYF
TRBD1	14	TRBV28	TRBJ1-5	CASTSTGFNQPQHF
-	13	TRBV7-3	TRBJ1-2	CASSHYQGAGYTF
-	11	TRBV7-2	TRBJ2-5	CASSNRETQYF
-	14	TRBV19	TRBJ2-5	CASSKGHPQETQYF
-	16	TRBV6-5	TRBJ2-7	CASSYSYVDRNYEQYF
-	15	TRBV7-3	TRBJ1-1	CASSLMGRGNTEAFF
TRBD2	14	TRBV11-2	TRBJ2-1	CASSLRLADNEQFF
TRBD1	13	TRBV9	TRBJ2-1	CASSKHRGNEQFF
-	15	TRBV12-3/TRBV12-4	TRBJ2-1	CATSDPLAGVYEQFF
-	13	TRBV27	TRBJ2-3	CASSSRITDTQYF
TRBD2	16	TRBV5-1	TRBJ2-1	CASSFLLAGDYNEQFF
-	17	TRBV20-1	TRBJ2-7	CSARALGSPFLNYEQYF
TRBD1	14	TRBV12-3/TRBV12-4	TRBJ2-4	CASSADRVRNIQYF
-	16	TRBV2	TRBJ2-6	CASSEYGETGANVLTF
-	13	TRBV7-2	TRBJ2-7	CASSLTTVYEQYF
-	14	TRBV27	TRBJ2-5	CASKPQGRGETQYF
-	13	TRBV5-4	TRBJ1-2	CASSLNRAYGYTF
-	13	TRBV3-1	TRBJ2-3	CASSQGRGDTQYF